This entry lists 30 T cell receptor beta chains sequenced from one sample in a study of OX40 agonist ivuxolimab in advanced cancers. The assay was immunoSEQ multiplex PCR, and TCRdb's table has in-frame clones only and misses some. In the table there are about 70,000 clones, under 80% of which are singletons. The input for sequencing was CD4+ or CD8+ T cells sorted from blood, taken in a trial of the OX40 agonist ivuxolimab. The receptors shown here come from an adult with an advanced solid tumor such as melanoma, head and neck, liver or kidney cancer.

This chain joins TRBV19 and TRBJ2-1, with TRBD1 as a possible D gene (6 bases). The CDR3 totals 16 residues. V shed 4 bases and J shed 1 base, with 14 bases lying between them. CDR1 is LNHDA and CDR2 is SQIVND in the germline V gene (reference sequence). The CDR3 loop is CASSRGRQASYNEQFF. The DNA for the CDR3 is TGTGCCAGTAGTAGGGGGCGGCAGGCTTCCTACAATGAGCAGTTCTTC.

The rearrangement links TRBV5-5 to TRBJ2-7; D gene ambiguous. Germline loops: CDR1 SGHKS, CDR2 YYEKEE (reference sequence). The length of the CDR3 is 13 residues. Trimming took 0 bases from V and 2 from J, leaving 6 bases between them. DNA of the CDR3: TGTGCCAGCAGCTTGGGGTATGCCTACGAGCAGTACTTC. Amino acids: CASSLGYAYEQYF.

CDR3 DNA: TGTGCCAGCAGGCTCTACCGGGACGGCCAGAATGAGCAGTTCTTC. Its protein is CASRLYRDGQNEQFF. The genes are TRBV6-1 and TRBJ2-1; D assignment may be TRBD1 or TRBD2 (5 bases each). CDR3 size: 15 residues. V shed 6 bases and J shed 7 bases, with 19 bases lying between them. The germline CDR1 and CDR2 sequences are MNHNS and SASEGT.

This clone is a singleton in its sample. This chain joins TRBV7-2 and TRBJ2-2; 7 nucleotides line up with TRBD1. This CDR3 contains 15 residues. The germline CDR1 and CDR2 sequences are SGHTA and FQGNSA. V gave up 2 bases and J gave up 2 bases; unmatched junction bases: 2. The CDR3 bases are TGTGCCAGCAGCTTAAGGGGGCCCAACACCGGGGAGCTGTTTTTT. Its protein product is CASSLRGPNTGELFF.

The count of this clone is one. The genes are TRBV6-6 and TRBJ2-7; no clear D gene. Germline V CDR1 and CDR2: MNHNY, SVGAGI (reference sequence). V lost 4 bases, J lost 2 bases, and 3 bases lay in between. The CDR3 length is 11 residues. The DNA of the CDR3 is TGTGCCAGCAGTTCCCCCTACGAGCAGTACTTC. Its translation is CASSSPYEQYF.

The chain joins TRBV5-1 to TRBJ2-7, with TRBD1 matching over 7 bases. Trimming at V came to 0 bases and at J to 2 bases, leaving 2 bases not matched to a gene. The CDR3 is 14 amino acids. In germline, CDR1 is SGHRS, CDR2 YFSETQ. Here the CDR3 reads CASSLDRGAYEQYF. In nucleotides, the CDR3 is TGCGCCAGCAGCTTGGACAGGGGTGCCTACGAGCAGTACTTC.

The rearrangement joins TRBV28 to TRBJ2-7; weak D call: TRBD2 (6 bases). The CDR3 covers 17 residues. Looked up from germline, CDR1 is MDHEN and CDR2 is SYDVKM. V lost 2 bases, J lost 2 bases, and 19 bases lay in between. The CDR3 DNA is TGTGCCAGCAGTTTACTCGACGGGATAGCGGAAGCCTACGAGCAGTACTTC. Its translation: CASSLLDGIAEAYEQYF.

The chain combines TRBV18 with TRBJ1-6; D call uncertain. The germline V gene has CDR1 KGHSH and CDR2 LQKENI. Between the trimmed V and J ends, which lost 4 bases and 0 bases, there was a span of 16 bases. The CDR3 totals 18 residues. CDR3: CASSQRQPSYSYNSPLHF. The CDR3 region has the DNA TGTGCCAGCTCACAACGGCAGCCGAGTTACTCCTATAATTCACCCCTCCACTTT.

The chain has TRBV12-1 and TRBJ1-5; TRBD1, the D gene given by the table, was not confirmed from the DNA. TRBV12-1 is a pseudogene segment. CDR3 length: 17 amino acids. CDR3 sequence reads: CASSLPLQGDSNQPQHF. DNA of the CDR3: TGTGCCAGCAGCCTACCCCTACAGGGAGATAGCAATCAGCCCCAGCATTTT.

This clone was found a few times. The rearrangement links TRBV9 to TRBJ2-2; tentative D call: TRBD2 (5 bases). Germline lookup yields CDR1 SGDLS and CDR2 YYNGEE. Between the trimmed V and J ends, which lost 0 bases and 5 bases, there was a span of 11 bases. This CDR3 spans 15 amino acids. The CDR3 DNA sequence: TGTGCCAGCAGCGTAGTCCCGGACTTGACCGGGGAGCTGTTTTTT. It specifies CASSVVPDLTGELFF.

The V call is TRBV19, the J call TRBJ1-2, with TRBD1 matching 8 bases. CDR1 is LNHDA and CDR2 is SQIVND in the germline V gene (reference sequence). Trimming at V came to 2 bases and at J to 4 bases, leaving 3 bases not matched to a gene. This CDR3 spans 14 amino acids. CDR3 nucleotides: TGTGCCAGTAGTATAATAGGGACAGGCTATGGCTACACCTTC. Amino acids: CASSIIGTGYGYTF.

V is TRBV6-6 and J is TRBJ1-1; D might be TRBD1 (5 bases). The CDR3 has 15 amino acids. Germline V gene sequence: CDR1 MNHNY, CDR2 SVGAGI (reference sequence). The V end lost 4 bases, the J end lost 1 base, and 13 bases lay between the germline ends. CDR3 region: CASSSFRQRNTEAFF. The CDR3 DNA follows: TGTGCCAGCAGTTCCTTCCGACAGCGGAACACTGAAGCTTTCTTT.

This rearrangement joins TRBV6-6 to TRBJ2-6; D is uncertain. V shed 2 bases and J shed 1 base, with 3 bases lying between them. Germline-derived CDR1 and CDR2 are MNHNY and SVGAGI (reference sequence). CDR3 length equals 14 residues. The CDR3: CASSYGSGANVLTF. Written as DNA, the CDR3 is TGTGCCAGCAGTTACGGGTCTGGGGCCAACGTCCTGACTTTC.

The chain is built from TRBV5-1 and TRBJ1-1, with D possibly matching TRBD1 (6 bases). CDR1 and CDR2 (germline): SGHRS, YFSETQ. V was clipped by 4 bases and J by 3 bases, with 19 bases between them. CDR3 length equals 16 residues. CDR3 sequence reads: CASSPAAGATYTEAFF. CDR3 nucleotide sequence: TGCGCCAGCAGCCCAGCCGCAGGGGCAACGTACACTGAAGCTTTCTTT.

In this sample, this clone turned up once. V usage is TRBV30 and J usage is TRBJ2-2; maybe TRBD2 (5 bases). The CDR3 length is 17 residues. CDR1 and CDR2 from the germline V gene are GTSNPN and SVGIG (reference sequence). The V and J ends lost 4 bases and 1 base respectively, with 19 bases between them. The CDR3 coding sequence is TGTGCCTGGACCCTACTAGGGATCTCGGGGAACACCGGGGAGCTGTTTTTT. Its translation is CAWTLLGISGNTGELFF.

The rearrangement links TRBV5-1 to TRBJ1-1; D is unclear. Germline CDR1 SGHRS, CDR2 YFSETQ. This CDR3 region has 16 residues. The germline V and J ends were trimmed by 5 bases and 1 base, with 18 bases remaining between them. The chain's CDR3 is CASSPQLSTANTEAFF. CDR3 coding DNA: TGCGCCAGCAGTCCTCAACTATCCACAGCGAACACTGAAGCTTTCTTT.

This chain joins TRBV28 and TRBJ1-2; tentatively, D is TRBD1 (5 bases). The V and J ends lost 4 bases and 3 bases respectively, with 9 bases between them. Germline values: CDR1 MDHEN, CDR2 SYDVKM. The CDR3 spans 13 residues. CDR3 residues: CASSYRQHYGYTF. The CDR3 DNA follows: TGTGCCAGCAGTTATCGACAGCACTATGGCTACACCTTC.

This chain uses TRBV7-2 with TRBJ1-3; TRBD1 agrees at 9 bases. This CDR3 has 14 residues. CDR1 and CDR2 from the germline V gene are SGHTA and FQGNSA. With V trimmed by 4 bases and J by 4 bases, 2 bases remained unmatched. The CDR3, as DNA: TGTGCCAGCAGCTCGGGACAGGGAGGAAACACCATATATTTT. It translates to CASSSGQGGNTIYF. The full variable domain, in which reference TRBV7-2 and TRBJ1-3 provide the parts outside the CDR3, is GAGVSQSPSNKVTEKGKDVELRCDPISGHTALYWYRQSLGQGLEFLIYFQGNSAPDKSGLPSDRFSAERTGGSVSTLTIQRTQQEDSAVYLCASSSGQGGNTIYFGEGSWLTVV.

CDR3 coding DNA: TGTGCCAGTAACCGGGACGGACCCTATGGCTACACCTTC. Protein: CASNRDGPYGYTF. The V call is TRBV28, the J call TRBJ1-2; D is possibly TRBD1 (5 bases). The CDR3 length is 13 residues. Deletions cut 9 bases from V and 4 bases from J, with 15 bases between. Germline V gene sequence: CDR1 MDHEN, CDR2 SYDVKM.

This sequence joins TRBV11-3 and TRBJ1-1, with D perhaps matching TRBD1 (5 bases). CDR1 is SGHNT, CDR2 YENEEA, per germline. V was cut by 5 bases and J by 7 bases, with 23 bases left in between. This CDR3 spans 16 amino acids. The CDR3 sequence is CASSPHRGPTQLEAFF. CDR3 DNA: TGTGCCAGCAGCCCACATCGGGGACCGACACAACTTGAAGCTTTCTTT.

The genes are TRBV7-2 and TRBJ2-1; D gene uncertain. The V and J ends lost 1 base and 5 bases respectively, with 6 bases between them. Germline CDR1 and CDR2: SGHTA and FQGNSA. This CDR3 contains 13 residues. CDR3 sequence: CASSLVSHNEQFF. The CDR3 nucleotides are TGTGCCAGCAGCTTAGTTTCCCACAATGAGCAGTTCTTC.

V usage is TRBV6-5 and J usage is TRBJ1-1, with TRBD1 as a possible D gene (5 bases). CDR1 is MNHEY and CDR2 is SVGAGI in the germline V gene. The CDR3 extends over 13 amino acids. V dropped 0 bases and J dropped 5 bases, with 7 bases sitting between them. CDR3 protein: CASSYSGVTEAFF. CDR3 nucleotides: TGTGCCAGCAGTTACTCGGGGGTGACTGAAGCTTTCTTT.

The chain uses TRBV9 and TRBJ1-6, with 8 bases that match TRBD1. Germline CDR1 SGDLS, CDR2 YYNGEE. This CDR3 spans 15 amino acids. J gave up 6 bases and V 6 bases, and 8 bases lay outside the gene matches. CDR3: CASNPQGEVNSPLHF. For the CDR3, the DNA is TGTGCCAGCAACCCACAGGGGGAGGTTAATTCACCCCTCCACTTT.

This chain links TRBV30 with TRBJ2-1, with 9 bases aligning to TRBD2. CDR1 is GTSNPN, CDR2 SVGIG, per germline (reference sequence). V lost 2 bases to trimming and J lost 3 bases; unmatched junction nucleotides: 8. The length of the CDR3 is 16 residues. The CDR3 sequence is CAWSLPLAGFYNEQFF. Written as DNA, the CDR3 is TGTGCCTGGAGTCTGCCTCTAGCGGGATTCTACAATGAGCAGTTCTTC.

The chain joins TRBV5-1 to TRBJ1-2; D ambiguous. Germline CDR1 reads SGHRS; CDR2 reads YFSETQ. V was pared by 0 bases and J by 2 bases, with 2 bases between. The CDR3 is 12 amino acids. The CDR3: CASSLENYGYTF. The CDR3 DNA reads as TGCGCCAGCAGCTTGGAGAACTATGGCTACACCTTC.

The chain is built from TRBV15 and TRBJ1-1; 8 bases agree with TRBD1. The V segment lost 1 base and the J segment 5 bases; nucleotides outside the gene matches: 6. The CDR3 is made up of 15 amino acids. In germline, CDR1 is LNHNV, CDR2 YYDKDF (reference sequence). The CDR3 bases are TGTGCCACCAGCAGAGGTCTTACAGGGGGGACTGAAGCTTTCTTT. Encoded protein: CATSRGLTGGTEAFF.

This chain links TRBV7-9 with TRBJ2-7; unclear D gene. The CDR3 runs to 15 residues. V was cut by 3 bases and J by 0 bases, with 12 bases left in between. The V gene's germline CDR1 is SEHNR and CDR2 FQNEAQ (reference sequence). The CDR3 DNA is TGTGCCAGCAGCTTGCTCTCACAATTCTCCTACGAGCAGTACTTC. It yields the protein CASSLLSQFSYEQYF.

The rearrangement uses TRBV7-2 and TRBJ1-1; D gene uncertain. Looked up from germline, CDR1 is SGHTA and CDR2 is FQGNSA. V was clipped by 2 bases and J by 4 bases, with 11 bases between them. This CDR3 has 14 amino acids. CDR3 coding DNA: TGTGCCAGCAGCTTATCTACGGGCGGCACTGAAGCTTTCTTT. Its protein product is CASSLSTGGTEAFF.

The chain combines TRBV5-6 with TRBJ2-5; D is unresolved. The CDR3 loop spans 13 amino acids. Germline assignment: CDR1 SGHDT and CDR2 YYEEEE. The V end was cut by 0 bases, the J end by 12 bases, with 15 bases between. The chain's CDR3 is CASSLASGHLKYF. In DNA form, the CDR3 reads TGTGCCAGCAGCTTGGCCTCCGGGCACCTTAAGTACTTC.

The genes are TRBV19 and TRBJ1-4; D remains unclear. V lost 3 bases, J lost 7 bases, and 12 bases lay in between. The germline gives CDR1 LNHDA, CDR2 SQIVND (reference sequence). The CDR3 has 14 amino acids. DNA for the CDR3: TGTGCCAGTAGTATTGAGCTATTAGGTGAAAAACTGTTTTTT. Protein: CASSIELLGEKLFF.